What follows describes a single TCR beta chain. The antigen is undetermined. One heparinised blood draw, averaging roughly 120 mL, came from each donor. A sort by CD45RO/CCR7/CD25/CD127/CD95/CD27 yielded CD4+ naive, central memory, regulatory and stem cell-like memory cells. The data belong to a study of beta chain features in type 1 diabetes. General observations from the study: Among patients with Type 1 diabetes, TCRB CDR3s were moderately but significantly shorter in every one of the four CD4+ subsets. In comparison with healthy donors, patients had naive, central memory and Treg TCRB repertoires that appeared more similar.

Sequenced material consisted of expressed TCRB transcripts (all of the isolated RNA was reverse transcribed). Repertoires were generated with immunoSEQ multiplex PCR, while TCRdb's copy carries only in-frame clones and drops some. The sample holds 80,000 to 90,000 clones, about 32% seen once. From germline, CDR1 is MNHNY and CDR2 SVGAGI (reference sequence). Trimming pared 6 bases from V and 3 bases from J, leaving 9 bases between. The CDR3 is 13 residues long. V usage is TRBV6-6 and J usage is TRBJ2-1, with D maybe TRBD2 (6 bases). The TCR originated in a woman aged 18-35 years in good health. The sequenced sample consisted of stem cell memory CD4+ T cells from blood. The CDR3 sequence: CASSSDYYNEQFF. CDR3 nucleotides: TGTGCCAGCAGCTCGGACTACTACAATGAGCAGTTCTTC.